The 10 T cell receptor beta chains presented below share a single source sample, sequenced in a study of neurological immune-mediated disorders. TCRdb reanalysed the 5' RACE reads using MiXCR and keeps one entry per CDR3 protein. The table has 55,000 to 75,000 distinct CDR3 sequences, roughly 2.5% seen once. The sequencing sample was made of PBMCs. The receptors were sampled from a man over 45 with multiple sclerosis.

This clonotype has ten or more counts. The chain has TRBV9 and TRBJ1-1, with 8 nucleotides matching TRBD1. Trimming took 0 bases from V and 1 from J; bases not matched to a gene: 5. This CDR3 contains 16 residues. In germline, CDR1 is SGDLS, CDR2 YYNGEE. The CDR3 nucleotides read TGTGCCAGCAGCGTAGGCACCGGACAGGGGAACACTGAAGCTTTCTTT. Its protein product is CASSVGTGQGNTEAFF.

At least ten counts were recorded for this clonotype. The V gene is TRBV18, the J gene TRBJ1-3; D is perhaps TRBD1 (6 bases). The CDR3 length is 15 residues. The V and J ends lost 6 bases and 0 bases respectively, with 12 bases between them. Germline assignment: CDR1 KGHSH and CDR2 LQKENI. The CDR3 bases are TGTGCCAGCTCTCCGGACAGTAGCTCTGGAAACACCATATATTTT. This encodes CASSPDSSSGNTIYF.

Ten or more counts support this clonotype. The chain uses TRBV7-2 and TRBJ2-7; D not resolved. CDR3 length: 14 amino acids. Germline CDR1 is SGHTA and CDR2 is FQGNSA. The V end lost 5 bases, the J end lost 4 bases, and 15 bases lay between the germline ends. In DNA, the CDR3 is TGTGCCAGCAGCCCAGAGGCCGCCGAATACGAGCAGTACTTC. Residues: CASSPEAAEYEQYF.

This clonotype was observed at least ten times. CDR3: CASSLSLGTDLLYGYTF. The DNA for the CDR3 is TGTGCCAGCAGTTTATCGCTCGGGACAGACCTTCTCTATGGCTACACCTTC. The gene calls are TRBV12-3 or TRBV12-4 and TRBJ1-2, with TRBD1 matching over 7 bases. The CDR3 is 17 residues long. Trimming removed 2 bases from V and 4 bases from J; junction bases left unmatched: 13.

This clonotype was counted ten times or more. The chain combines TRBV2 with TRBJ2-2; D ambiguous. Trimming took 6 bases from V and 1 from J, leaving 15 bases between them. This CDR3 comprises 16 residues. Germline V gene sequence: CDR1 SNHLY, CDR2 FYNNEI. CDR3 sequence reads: CASSAWAGGNTGELFF. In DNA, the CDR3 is TGTGCCAGCAGCGCTTGGGCAGGTGGGAACACCGGGGAGCTGTTTTTT.

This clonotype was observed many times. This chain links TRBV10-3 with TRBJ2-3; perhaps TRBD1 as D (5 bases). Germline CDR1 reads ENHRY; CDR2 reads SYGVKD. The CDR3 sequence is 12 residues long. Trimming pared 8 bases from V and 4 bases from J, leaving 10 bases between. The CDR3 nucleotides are TGTGCCATCGCAGGGAACGCAGATACGCAGTATTTT. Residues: CAIAGNADTQYF.

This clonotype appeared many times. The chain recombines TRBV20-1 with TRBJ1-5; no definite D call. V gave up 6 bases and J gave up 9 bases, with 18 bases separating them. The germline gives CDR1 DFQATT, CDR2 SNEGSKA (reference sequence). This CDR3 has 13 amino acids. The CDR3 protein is CSASAQFNGPQHF. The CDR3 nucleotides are TGCAGTGCGTCAGCGCAGTTCAATGGGCCCCAGCATTTT.

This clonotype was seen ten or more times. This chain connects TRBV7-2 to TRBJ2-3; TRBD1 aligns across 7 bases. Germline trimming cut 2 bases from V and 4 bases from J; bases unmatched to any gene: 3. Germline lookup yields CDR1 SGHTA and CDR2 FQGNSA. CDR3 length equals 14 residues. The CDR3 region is CASSLTQGPDTQYF. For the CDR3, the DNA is TGTGCCAGCAGCTTAACACAGGGGCCAGATACGCAGTATTTT.

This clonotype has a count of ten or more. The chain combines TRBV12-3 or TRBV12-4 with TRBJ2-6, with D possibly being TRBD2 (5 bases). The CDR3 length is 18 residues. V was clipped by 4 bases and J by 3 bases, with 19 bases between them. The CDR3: CASSSRALLGGGANVLTF. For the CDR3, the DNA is TGTGCCAGCAGTTCCCGGGCCCTACTCGGAGGTGGGGCCAACGTCCTGACTTTC.

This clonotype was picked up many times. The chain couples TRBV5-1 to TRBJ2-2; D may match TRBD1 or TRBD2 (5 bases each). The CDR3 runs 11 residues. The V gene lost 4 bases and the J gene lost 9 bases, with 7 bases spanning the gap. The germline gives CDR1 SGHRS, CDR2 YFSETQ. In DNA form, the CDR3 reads TGCGCCAGCAGCGGGGGAAGGGAGCTGTTTTTT. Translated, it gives CASSGGRELFF.